This T cell receptor (beta chain) originates from a study of cytomegalovirus exposure and HLA in healthy donors. The wider study: Samples from HLA-typed donors yielded approximately 80 million unique TCRs in an early data release. Study results and limitations: The classifier reportedly diagnosed cytomegalovirus status with high specificity and sensitivity. V- and J-gene trimming of TCR beta was linked (in a later analysis) to a missense DCLRE1C variant.

With respect to this clone: The antigen remains unidentified. A far bigger clonotype differs at one base, so this is likely a read error.

Primers included in the PCR were 60 Vbeta and 13 Jbeta primers. Produced via immunoSEQ multiplex PCR; TCRdb's table is partial and in-frame only. The sample lists approximately 190,000 clones, 78% occurring once. Germline assignment: CDR1 MNHEY and CDR2 SMNVEV (reference sequence). The CDR3 loop spans 14 amino acids. V is TRBV27 and J is TRBJ2-7; possible D gene TRBD1, 6 bases. What was sequenced was PBMCs. This TCR was recovered from a woman under 40 in good health and CMV-seropositive. The CDR3 DNA reads TGTGCCAGTAAACCACAGGGTAGTCTCTACGAGCAGTGCTTC. This sequence encodes CASKPQGSLYEQCF.